The 2 T cell receptor beta chains in this list originate from one sample, sequenced in a study of blood T cell repertoires in COVID-19 (TCRdb year 2020). The library relied on the immunoSEQ multiplex PCR assay. TCRdb obtained this table from immuneACCESS and retained in-frame rearrangements with V and J assigned. These tables miss some clones; where compared with another copy, unresolved V genes account for less than half of the shortfall, and the remainder is unexplained. For this sample there are about 210,000 clones; approximately 80% appear just once. 8% to 9.5% of the sample lies in the top ten. The material sequenced was PBMCs or T cells enriched from blood (not recorded which). These receptors were taken from a woman between 45 and 65 years old with acute COVID-19.

A remark on this clone: The identical CDR3 is also encoded by other nucleotide sequences in the sample. The V gene is TRBV18, the J gene TRBJ2-5; perhaps TRBD2 as D (6 bases). The V gene's germline CDR1 is KGHSH and CDR2 LQKENI. The germline V and J ends were trimmed by 0 bases and 3 bases, with 8 bases remaining between them. The CDR3 runs to 14 residues. CDR3 nucleotide sequence: TGTGCCAGCTCACCACCGACGGGGGAAGAGACCCAGTACTTC. It translates to CASSPPTGEETQYF.

The chain joins TRBV7-6 to TRBJ2-7; D is perhaps TRBD1 (5 bases). Germline CDR1 and CDR2: SGHVS and FNYEAQ. V was pared by 2 bases and J by 3 bases, with 8 bases between. CDR3 length: 13 residues. The CDR3: CASSLSGHYEQYF. CDR3 nucleotides: TGTGCCAGCAGCTTAAGTGGACACTACGAGCAGTACTTC. Full variable domain (outside the CDR3, taken from reference TRBV7-6 and TRBJ2-7): GAGVSQSPRYKVTKRGQDVALRCDPISGHVSLYWYRQALGQGPEFLTYFNYEAQQDKSGLPNDRFSAERPEGSISTLTIQRTEQRDSAMYRCASSLSGHYEQYFGPGTRLTVT.